This entry lists 3 T cell receptor beta chains sequenced from one sample in a study of cytomegalovirus exposure and HLA in healthy donors. 60 Vbeta and 13 Jbeta primers were used in PCR. Only in-frame clones appear in the TCRdb table, and some are missing; sequencing was by immunoSEQ multiplex PCR. The sample lists fewer than 200,000 clones; about 65% were seen once. Sequences were obtained from PBMCs. Receptors originate from a girl aged 5 to 17 in good health and CMV-seronegative.

The rearrangement uses TRBV6-5 and TRBJ2-7; 8 bases align to TRBD1. Germline V gene lookup returns CDR1 MNHEY and CDR2 SVGAGI. Trimming took 6 bases from V and 9 from J; bases not matched to a gene: 4. This CDR3 contains 11 residues. The CDR3 nucleotides are TGTGCCAGCAGATTCGGACAGGGGCAGTACTTC. Translated: CASRFGQGQYF.

The chain employs TRBV28 and TRBJ2-7; 9 bases are a match to TRBD2. J lost 3 bases, V lost 3 bases, and 9 bases had no gene match. This CDR3 spans 16 amino acids. Germline loops: CDR1 MDHEN, CDR2 SYDVKM. The CDR3 region is CASSLNSGGPFYEQYF. DNA of the CDR3: TGTGCCAGCAGTTTGAATAGCGGGGGTCCCTTCTACGAGCAGTACTTC.

The V and J genes are TRBV9 and TRBJ1-5; possibly TRBD1 for D (6 bases). Germline V gene sequence: CDR1 SGDLS, CDR2 YYNGEE. V dropped 4 bases and J dropped 4 bases, with 12 bases sitting between them. The CDR3 loop spans 14 amino acids. The CDR3 coding sequence is TGTGCCAGCAGCCCCGGACAGAGAAATCAGCCCCAGCATTTT. This sequence encodes CASSPGQRNQPQHF. Full variable domain (outside the CDR3, taken from reference TRBV9 and TRBJ1-5): DSGVTQTPKHLITATGQRVTLRCSPRSGDLSVYWYQQSLDQGLQFLIQYYNGEERAKGNILERFSAQQFPDLHSELNLSSLELGDSALYFCASSPGQRNQPQHFGDGTRLSIL.